This T cell receptor beta chain came from a study of beta chain features in type 1 diabetes. In this sample, this clone turned up a few times. As every portion of the isolated RNA was reverse transcribed, the sequencing read expressed TCRB transcripts. Clones were read by immunoSEQ multiplex PCR, and TCRdb kept only the in-frame ones, dropping some. Among about 290,000 clones listed, around 7.3% were seen once. This CDR3 contains 15 residues. V dropped 7 bases and J dropped 2 bases, with 15 bases sitting between them. Germline V gene sequence: CDR1 MGHRA, CDR2 YSYEKL. The TCR originated in a woman under 30 in good health. The gene calls are TRBV4-1 and TRBJ2-1, with D possibly matching TRBD2 (6 bases). Material for sequencing was central memory CD4+ T cells from blood. The CDR3 coding sequence is TGCGCCAGCAAGGGAGTTGCGGGGACCTACAATGAGCAGTTCTTC. It yields the protein CASKGVAGTYNEQFF.